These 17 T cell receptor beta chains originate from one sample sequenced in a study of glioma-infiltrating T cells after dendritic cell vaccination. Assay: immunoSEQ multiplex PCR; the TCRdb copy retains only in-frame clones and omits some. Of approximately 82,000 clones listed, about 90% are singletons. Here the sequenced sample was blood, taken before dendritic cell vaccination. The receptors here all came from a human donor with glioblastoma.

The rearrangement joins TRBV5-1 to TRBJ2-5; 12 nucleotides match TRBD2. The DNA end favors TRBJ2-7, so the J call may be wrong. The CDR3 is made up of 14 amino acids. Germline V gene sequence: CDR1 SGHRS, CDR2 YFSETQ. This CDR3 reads CASSSTSGSYEQYF. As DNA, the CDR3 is TGCGCCAGCAGTTCGACTAGCGGGAGCTACGAGCAGTACTTC.

CDR3 in amino acids: CASSQGDGTGGVRGSPLHF. Here the CDR3 DNA reads TGCGCCAGCAGCCAAGGGGATGGGACAGGGGGCGTTAGGGGTTCACCCCTCCACTTT. The chain employs TRBV4-1 and TRBJ1-6; TRBD1 agrees at 12 bases. The germline V gene has CDR1 MGHRA and CDR2 YSYEKL. Trimming took 1 base from V and 9 from J; bases not matched to a gene: 13. CDR3 size: 19 residues.

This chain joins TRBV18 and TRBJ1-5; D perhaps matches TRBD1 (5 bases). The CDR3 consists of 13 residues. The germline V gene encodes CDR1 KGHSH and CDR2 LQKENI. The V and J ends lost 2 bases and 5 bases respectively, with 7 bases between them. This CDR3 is CASSPARDQPQHF. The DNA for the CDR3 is TGTGCCAGCTCACCAGCCAGGGATCAGCCCCAGCATTTT.

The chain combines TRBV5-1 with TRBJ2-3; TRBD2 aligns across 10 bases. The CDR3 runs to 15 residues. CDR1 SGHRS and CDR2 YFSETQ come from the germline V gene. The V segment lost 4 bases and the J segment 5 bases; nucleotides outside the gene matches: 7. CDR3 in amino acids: CASSVTGLALDTQYF. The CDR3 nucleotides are TGCGCCAGCAGCGTCACGGGACTAGCGTTAGATACGCAGTATTTT.

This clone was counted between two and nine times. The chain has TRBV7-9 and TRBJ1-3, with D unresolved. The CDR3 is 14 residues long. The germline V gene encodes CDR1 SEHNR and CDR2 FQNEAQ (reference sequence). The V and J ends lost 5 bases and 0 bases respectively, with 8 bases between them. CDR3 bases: TGTGCCAGCAGCCCGGGAGTCTCTGGAAACACCATATATTTT. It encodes CASSPGVSGNTIYF.

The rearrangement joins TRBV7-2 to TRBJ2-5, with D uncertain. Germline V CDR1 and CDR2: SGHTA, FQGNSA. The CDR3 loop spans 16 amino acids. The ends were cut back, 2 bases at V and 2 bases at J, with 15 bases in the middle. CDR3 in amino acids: CASSLTELPPQETQYF. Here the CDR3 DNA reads TGTGCCAGCAGCTTAACGGAGCTCCCCCCACAAGAGACCCAGTACTTC. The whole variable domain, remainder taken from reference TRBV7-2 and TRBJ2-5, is GAGVSQSPSNKVTEKGKDVELRCDPISGHTALYWYRQSLGQGLEFLIYFQGNSAPDKSGLPSDRFSAERTGGSVSTLTIQRTQQEDSAVYLCASSLTELPPQETQYFGPGTRLLVL.

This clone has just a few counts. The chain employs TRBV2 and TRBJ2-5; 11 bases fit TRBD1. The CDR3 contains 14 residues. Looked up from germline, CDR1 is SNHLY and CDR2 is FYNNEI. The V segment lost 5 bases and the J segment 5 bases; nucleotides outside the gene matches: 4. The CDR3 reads CASSTDRGPETQYF. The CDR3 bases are TGTGCCAGCAGTACGGACAGGGGGCCGGAGACCCAGTACTTC.

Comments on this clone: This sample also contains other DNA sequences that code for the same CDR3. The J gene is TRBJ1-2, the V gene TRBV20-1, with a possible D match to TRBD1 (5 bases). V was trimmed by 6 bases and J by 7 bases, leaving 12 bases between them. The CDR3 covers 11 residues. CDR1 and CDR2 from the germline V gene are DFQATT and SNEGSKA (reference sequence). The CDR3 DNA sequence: TGCAGTGCGGGGGGGGGTGGTGGCTACACCTTC. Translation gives CSAGGGGGYTF.

The CDR3 sequence: CASTRDRLGNTEAFF. The CDR3 DNA follows: TGTGCCAGCACCCGGGACAGGCTGGGGAACACTGAAGCTTTCTTT. V is TRBV6-5 and J is TRBJ1-1, with TRBD1 identical over 8 bases. V shed 7 bases and J 1 base; nucleotides not matched to a gene: 8. Looked up from germline, CDR1 is MNHEY and CDR2 is SVGAGI. The CDR3 sequence is 15 residues long.

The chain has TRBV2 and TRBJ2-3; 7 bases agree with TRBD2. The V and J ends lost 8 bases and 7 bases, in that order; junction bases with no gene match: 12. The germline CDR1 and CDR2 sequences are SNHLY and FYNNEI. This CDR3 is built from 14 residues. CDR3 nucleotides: TGTGCCAGCGTGGCGGGAGACCATCCGAATACGCAGTATTTT. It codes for CASVAGDHPNTQYF.

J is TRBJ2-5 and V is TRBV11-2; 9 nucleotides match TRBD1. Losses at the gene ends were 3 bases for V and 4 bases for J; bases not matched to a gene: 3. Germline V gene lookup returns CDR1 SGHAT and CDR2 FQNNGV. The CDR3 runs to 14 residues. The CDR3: CASSLTGGGETQYF. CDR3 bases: TGTGCCAGCAGCTTGACAGGGGGTGGAGAGACCCAGTACTTC.

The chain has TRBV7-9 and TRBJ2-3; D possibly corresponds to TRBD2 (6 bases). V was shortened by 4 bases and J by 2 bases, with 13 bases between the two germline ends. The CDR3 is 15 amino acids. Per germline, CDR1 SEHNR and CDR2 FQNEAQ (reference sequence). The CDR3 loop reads CASSSGGVLTDTQYF. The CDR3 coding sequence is TGTGCCAGCAGCTCCGGAGGGGTCCTCACAGATACGCAGTATTTT.

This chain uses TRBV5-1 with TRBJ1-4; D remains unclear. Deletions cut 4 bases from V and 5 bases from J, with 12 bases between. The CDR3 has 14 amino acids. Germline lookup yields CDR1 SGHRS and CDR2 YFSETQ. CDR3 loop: CASSVQPGNEKLFF. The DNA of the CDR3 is TGCGCCAGCAGCGTACAACCGGGGAATGAAAAACTGTTTTTT. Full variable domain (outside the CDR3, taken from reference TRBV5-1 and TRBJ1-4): KAGVTQTPRYLIKTRGQQVTLSCSPISGHRSVSWYQQTPGQGLQFLFEYFSETQRNKGNFPGRFSGRQFSNSRSEMNVSTLELGDSALYLCASSVQPGNEKLFFGSGTQLSVL.

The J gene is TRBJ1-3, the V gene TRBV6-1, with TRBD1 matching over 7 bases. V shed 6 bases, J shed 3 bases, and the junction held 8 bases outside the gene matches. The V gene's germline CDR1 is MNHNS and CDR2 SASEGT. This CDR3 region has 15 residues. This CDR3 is CASSMTGFNGNTIYF. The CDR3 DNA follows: TGTGCCAGCAGCATGACAGGGTTTAATGGAAACACCATATATTTT.

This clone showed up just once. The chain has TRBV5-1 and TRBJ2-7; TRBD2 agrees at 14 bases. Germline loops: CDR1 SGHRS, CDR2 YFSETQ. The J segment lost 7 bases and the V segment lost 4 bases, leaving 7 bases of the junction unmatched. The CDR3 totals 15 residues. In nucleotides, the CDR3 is TGCGCCAGCAGCACGACTAGCGGGGGGGCGCTTGAGCAGTACTTC. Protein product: CASSTTSGGALEQYF.

Here the CDR3 DNA reads TGTGCCACCAGCAGAGACCGGAACACCGGGGAGCTGTTTTTT. The encoded protein is CATSRDRNTGELFF. The genes are TRBV15 and TRBJ2-2; D gene uncertain. The CDR3 spans 14 residues. The germline V gene has CDR1 LNHNV and CDR2 YYDKDF (reference sequence). Trimming removed 0 bases from V and 1 base from J, with 3 bases in between.

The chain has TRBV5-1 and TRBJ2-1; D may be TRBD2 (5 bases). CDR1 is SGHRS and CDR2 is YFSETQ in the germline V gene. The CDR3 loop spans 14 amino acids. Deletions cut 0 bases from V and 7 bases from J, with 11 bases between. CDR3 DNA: TGCGCCAGCAGCTTGGAACTAGTAGTTAATGAGCAGTTCTTC. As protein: CASSLELVVNEQFF.